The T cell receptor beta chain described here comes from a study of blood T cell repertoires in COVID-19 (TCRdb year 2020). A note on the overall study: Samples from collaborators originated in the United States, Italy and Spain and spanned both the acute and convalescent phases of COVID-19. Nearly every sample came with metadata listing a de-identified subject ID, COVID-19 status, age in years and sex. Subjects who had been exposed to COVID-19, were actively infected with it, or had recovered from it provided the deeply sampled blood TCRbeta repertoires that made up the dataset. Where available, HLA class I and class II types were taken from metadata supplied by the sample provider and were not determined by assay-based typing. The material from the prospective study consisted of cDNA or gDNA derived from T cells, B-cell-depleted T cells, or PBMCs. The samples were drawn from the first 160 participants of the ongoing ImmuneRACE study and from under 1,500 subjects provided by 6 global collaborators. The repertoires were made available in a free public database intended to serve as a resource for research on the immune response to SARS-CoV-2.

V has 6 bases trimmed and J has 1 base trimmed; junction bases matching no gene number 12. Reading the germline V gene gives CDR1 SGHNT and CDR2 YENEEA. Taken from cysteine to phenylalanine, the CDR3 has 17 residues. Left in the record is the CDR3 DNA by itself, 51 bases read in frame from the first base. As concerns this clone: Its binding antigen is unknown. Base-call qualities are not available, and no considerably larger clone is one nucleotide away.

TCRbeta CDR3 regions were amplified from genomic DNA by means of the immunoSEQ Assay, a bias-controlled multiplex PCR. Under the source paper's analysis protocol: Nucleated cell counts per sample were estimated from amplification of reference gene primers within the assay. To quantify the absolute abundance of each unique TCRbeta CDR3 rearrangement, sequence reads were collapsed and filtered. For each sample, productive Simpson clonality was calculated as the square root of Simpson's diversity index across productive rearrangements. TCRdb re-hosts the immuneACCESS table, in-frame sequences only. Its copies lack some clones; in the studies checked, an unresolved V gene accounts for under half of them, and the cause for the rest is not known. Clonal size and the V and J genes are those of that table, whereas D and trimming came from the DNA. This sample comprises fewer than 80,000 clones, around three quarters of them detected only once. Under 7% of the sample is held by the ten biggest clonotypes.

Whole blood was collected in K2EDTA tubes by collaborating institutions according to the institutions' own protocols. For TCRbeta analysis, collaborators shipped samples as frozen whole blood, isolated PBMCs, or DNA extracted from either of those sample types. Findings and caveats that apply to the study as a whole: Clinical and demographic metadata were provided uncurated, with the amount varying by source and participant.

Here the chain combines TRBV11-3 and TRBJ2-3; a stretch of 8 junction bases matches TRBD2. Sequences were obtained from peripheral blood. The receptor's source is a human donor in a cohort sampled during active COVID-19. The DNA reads TGTGCCAGCAGGAGGGCGGCTAGCGGGCTACGCACAGATACGCAGTATTTT. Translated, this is CASRRAASGLRTDTQYF.